This T cell receptor (beta chain) was captured by sequencing in a study of blood T cell repertoires in COVID-19. In the study overall: Samples taken during acute and convalescent COVID-19 were collected in the United States, Italy and Spain.

The Seattle patients, enrolled during active infection, were followed longitudinally. In the study's own analysis: Using reference gene primer amplification, nucleated cell counts were estimated. Some clones are missing from TCRdb's copy, which holds only in-frame ones; the method was immunoSEQ multiplex PCR. The V and J calls and clone size were taken over from that table, and D and trimming were inferred from the DNA. The sample shows roughly 140,000 clones, 75% to 90% of them seen only once. The source of this sequence is a woman in her sixties or seventies with COVID-19, enrolled during active disease. Material: peripheral blood.

CDR3 DNA sequence: TGTGCCAGCAGCCTAGGGGGGAGGACCTACAATGAGCAGTTCTTC. It codes for CASSLGGRTYNEQFF. The rearrangement joins TRBV7-9 to TRBJ2-1; perhaps D is TRBD1 or TRBD2 (6 bases each). Trimming stripped 5 bases from V and 2 bases from J, with 13 bases between. Germline-derived CDR1 and CDR2 are SEHNR and FQNEAQ (reference sequence). The CDR3 has 15 amino acids.